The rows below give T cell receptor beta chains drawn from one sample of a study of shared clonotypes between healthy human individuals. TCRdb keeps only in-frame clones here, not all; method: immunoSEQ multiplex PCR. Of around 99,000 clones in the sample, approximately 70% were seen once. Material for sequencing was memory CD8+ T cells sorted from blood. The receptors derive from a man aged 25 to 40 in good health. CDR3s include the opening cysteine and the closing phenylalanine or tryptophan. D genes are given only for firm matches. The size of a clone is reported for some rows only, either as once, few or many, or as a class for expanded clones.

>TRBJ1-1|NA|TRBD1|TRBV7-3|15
CASSLARTGNTEAFF
TGTGCCAGCAGCTTAGCACGGACAGGGAACACTGAAGCTTTCTTT
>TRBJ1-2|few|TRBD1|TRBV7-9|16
CASSPMGGQPGYGYTF
TGTGCCAGCAGCCCGATGGGGGGACAGCCCGGCTATGGCTACACCTTC
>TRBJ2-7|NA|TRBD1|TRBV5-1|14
CASSLGTDSYEQYF
TGCGCCAGCAGCCTGGGGACAGACTCCTACGAGCAGTACTTC
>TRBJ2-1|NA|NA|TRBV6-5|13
CASSYSISREQFF
TGTGCCAGCAGTTACTCGATTTCCCGTGAGCAGTTCTTC
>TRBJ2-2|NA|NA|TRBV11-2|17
CASSALDSREITGELFF
TGTGCCAGCAGCGCACTCGATAGTAGGGAGATAACCGGGGAGCTGTTTTTT
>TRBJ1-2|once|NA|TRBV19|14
CASSITDSPYGYTF
TGTGCCAGTAGTATCACCGACAGCCCCTATGGCTACACCTTC
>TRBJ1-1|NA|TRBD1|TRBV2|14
CASSHEQGLIEAFF
TGTGCCAGCAGTCACGAACAGGGGTTGATTGAAGCTTTCTTT
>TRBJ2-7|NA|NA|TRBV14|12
CVSSHTSYEQYF
TGTGTCAGCAGCCATACTAGCTACGAGCAGTACTTC
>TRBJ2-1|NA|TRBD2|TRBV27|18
CASSLRIPGLAGEYEQFF
TGTGCCAGCAGTTTACGAATACCGGGACTAGCGGGAGAGTATGAGCAGTTCTTC
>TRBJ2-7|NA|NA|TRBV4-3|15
CASSQVAGPGYEQYF
TGCGCCAGCAGCCAAGTGGCAGGCCCGGGCTACGAGCAGTACTTC
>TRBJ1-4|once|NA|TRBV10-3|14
CAISESAGKEKLFF
TGTGCCATCAGTGAATCGGCCGGGAAGGAAAAACTGTTTTTT
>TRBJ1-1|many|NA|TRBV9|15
CASSVGDLQENEAFF
TGTGCCAGCAGCGTAGGGGATTTACAGGAGAATGAAGCTTTCTTT
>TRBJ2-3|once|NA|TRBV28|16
CASSPPPGRFTDTQYF
TGTGCCAGCAGTCCCCCTCCCGGCAGGTTCACAGATACGCAGTATTTT
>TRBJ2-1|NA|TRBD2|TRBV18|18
CASSPITSAKSSYNEQFF
TGTGCCAGCTCACCTATCACTAGCGCCAAGAGCTCCTACAATGAGCAGTTCTTC
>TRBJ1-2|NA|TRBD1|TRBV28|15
CASIEYRGLGGGYTF
TGTGCCAGCATCGAATACAGGGGTCTGGGTGGAGGCTACACCTTC
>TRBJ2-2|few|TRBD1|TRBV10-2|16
CASSGPDRVWTGELFF
TGCGCCAGCAGTGGCCCCGACAGGGTATGGACCGGGGAGCTGTTTTTT
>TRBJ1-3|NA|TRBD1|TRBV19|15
CASDLGQRSGNTIYF
TGTGCCAGTGATCTGGGACAGCGCTCTGGAAACACCATATATTTT
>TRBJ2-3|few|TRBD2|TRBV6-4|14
CASSGAGATDTQYF
TGTGCCAGCAGCGGAGCGGGAGCAACAGATACGCAGTATTTT
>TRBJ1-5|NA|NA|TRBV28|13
CASSLPSNQPQHF
TGTGCCAGCAGTTTACCTAGCAATCAGCCCCAGCATTTT
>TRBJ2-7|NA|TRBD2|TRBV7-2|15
CASRMTSGSIYEQYF
TGTGCCAGCAGAATGACTAGCGGGAGTATATACGAGCAGTACTTC
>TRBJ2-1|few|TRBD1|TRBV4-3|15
CASSLGTGNYNEQFF
TGCGCCAGCAGCCTAGGGACAGGTAATTACAATGAGCAGTTCTTC
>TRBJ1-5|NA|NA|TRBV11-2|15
CASSIRPGPDQPQHF
TGTGCCAGCAGCATCCGACCGGGACCTGATCAGCCCCAGCATTTT
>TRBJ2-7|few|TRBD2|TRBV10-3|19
CAISEPREAGRGPFYEQYF
TGTGCCATCAGTGAGCCAAGGGAGGCGGGGAGGGGCCCTTTCTACGAGCAGTACTTC
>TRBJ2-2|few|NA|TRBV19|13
CASSMAGTGELFF
TGTGCCAGTAGTATGGCAGGGACCGGGGAGCTGTTTTTT
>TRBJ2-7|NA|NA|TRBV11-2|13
CASRPFRGGEQYF
TGTGCCAGCCGCCCGTTTCGAGGGGGCGAGCAGTACTTC
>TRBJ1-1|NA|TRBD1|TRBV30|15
CAWSGGDRGFAEAFF
TGTGCCTGGAGTGGCGGGGACAGGGGGTTTGCTGAAGCTTTCTTT
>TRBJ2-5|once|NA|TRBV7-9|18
CASSPPLGSLITAETQYF
TGTGCCAGCAGCCCGCCCCTAGGGAGCCTCATTACTGCGGAGACCCAGTACTTC
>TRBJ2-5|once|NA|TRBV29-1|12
CSVSEGGETQYF
TGCAGCGTCTCGGAGGGCGGAGAGACCCAGTACTTC
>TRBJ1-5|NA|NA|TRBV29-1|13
CSVGEGDRQPQHF
TGCAGCGTTGGTGAAGGAGACCGACAGCCCCAGCATTTT
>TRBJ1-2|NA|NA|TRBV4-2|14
CASSQERGFYGYTF
TGTGCCAGCAGCCAAGAAAGGGGATTCTATGGCTACACCTTC
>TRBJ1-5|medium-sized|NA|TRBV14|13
CASSHSGLQPQHF
TGTGCCAGCAGCCATTCAGGGTTGCAGCCCCAGCATTTT
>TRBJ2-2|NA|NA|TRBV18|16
CASSLLGPPNTGELFF
TGTGCCAGCTCTCTCCTGGGACCGCCTAACACCGGGGAGCTGTTTTTT
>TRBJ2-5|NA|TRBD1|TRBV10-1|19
CASRRVGGQGREEKETQYF
TGCGCCAGCAGGAGGGTGGGAGGACAGGGGAGGGAGGAAAAAGAGACCCAGTACTTC
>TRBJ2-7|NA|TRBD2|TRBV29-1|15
CSVEDGTSGFYEQYF
TGCAGCGTTGAAGACGGGACTAGCGGTTTTTACGAGCAGTACTTC
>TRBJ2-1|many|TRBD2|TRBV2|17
CASSWSGLAGVYNEQFF
TGTGCCAGCAGTTGGTCGGGACTAGCGGGAGTCTACAATGAGCAGTTCTTC
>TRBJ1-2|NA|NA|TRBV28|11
CAISTNYGYTF
TGTGCCATTTCGACAAACTATGGCTACACCTTC
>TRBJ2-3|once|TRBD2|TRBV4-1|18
CASSQDSLAGDPTDTQYF
TGCGCCAGCAGCCAAGATTCCCTAGCGGGGGACCCCACAGATACGCAGTATTTT